The T cell receptor (beta chain) under discussion was sequenced for a study of CD8 T cells in Susac syndrome. CDR1 and CDR2 from the germline V gene are SQVTM and ANQGSEA. This CDR3 comprises 11 residues. V was clipped by 7 bases and J by 13 bases, with 19 bases between them. Random hexamers served to reverse transcribe roughly 0.5 to 1 ug RNA. A multiplex approach, immunoSEQ multiplex PCR, amplified TCR beta CDR3 across 54 Vbeta and 13 Jbeta. TCRdb analysed the immunoSEQ multiplex PCR reads with MiXCR anew, one entry per CDR3 protein. The sample consists of about 300,000 distinct CDR3 sequences, about 90% of them appearing once. The T cells that were sequenced for TCR beta were CD8+ and CD4+ cells from blood. The multiple sclerosis controls consisted of treatment-naive patients with relapsing-remitting disease, either stable or active. In contrast to the negatively isolated CD8+ and CD4+ T cells, TEMRA cells were FACS-enriched.

The J gene is TRBJ1-2, the V gene TRBV29-1; perhaps TRBD1 as D (5 bases). The sequenced sample consisted of CD4+ T cells from PBMCs. This TCR derives from a human donor with multiple sclerosis. CDR3 region: CSANSGTSVTF. For the CDR3, the DNA is TGCAGCGCCAACTCCGGGACCTCCGTCACCTTC.